This note documents a single T cell receptor (beta chain) sequence. Its antigen is still unknown. This entry belongs to a study of blood T cells in healthy people across ages. Primed by a sample-barcoded 5' primer and a J-beta primer mix, a second PCR proceeded for 7 to 11 cycles. Carrying 12 random nucleotides, a template-switch adaptor labeled each individual cDNA molecule. TCRdb reprocessed the 5' RACE reads via MiXCR and lists one record per CDR3 protein. The sample carries some 640,000 distinct CDR3 sequences, 49% recorded once. Study-level findings and limits: Comparison with aged donors showed that long-lived donors had more naive CD4+ cells and higher diversity. Without sorted subsets, naive and antigen-experienced compartments could not be conclusively compared. Older age went with lower TCR beta diversity per million T cells, in a roughly linear way.

V was clipped by 1 base and J by 0 bases, with 13 bases between them. CDR3 length equals 18 residues. Germline V gene data show CDR1 as LGHNA and CDR2 as YNFKEQ. The sample taken for sequencing was blood. This clonotype was obtained from a woman in her fifties or sixties in good health. The chain uses TRBV4-2 and TRBJ2-6; the D gene could be TRBD1 or TRBD2 (5 bases each). The CDR3 DNA reads as TGTGCCAGCAGCCAAGCCTCGGGGCCAAGCTCTGGGGCCAACGTCCTGACTTTC. Protein product: CASSQASGPSSGANVLTF.